Listed here are 9 T cell receptor beta chains from one sample, sequenced in a study of T cell repertoires in cytomegalovirus infection. No antigens are known for them. TCRdb redid the calling of the reads with MiXCR, one entry per CDR3 protein. The sample includes fewer than 650,000 distinct CDR3 sequences, approximately 40% of them seen just once. Specimen: cultured PBMCs, collected from culture after CMV antigen stimulation. The receptors were gathered from a human donor in good health (CMV status not recorded). Some clones in this sample may be carry-over from other donors' samples.

The J gene is TRBJ2-7, the V gene TRBV7-2, with 13 bases identical to TRBD2. The CDR3 length is 15 residues. After removal of 6 bases from V and 3 bases from J, the junction contained 5 bases not matched to a gene. Germline loops: CDR1 SGHTA, CDR2 FQGNSA. DNA for the CDR3: TGTGCCAGCAGACTTCGGACTAGCGGGGGCTACGAGCAGTACTTC. This sequence encodes CASRLRTSGGYEQYF.

In this sample, this clonotype turned up many times. V is TRBV7-2 and J is TRBJ1-5; D is undetermined. CDR3 length equals 13 residues. The V gene lost 4 bases and the J gene lost 4 bases, with 8 bases spanning the gap. Per germline, CDR1 SGHTA and CDR2 FQGNSA. This chain's CDR3 is CASSSAPNQPQHF. The DNA of the CDR3 is TGTGCCAGCAGCTCGGCACCTAATCAGCCCCAGCATTTT.

This rearrangement joins TRBV28 to TRBJ2-2; D may be TRBD1 (6 bases). CDR3 length equals 13 residues. Trimming shortened V by 7 bases and J by 6 bases, and 12 bases separated the two germline ends. CDR1 MDHEN and CDR2 SYDVKM come from the germline V gene. This CDR3 is CASNVGAAGELFF. As DNA, the CDR3 is TGTGCCAGCAATGTGGGGGCCGCCGGGGAGCTGTTTTTT.

This chain uses TRBV5-1 with TRBJ1-6; D gene ambiguous. This CDR3 is 15 amino acids long. The V end lost 0 bases, the J end lost 5 bases, and 9 bases lay between the germline ends. Germline lookup yields CDR1 SGHRS and CDR2 YFSETQ. The CDR3 region is CASSLVGPHNSPLHF. In DNA form, the CDR3 reads TGCGCCAGCAGCTTGGTGGGCCCCCATAATTCACCCCTCCACTTT.

The chain employs TRBV3-1 and TRBJ2-7; D may be TRBD2 (6 bases). CDR1 and CDR2 from the germline V gene are LGHDT and YNNKEL (reference sequence). The V and J ends lost 3 bases and 0 bases respectively, with 12 bases between them. This CDR3 comprises 15 residues. CDR3 region: CASSHSAGISYEQYF. For the CDR3, the DNA is TGTGCCAGCAGCCACTCGGCGGGGATCTCCTACGAGCAGTACTTC.

The J gene is TRBJ2-1, the V gene TRBV7-2; 11 bases are a match to TRBD2. Trimming took 1 base from V and 10 from J; bases not matched to a gene: 9. This CDR3 is built from 16 residues. Looked up from germline, CDR1 is SGHTA and CDR2 is FQGNSA. In DNA, the CDR3 is TGTGCCAGCAGCTTAGAATTAGCGGGGGGGCGGGAGGAGCAGTTCTTC. It specifies CASSLELAGGREEQFF.

The gene calls are TRBV7-2 and TRBJ2-5, with TRBD2 matching over 10 bases. With V trimmed by 3 bases and J by 9 bases, 13 bases remained unmatched. CDR1 SGHTA and CDR2 FQGNSA come from the germline V gene. This CDR3 region has 16 residues. The CDR3: CASSFSPRAGGGAQYF. The CDR3 DNA reads as TGTGCCAGCAGCTTCTCGCCTAGAGCGGGGGGGGGGGCCCAGTACTTC.

In this sample, this clonotype turned up a few times. V and J are TRBV7-9 and TRBJ1-2; 7 bases are shared with TRBD1. V lost 5 bases and J lost 8; bases outside the gene matches: 8. This CDR3 is built from 13 residues. CDR1 SEHNR and CDR2 FQNEAQ come from the germline V gene (reference sequence). The CDR3 protein is CASSGWDSGGYTF. CDR3 in DNA: TGTGCCAGCAGCGGATGGGACAGTGGCGGCTACACCTTC.

This chain links TRBV12-3 or TRBV12-4 with TRBJ1-4; D is perhaps TRBD1 (5 bases). Deletions cut 3 bases from V and 4 bases from J, with 18 bases between. The CDR3 contains 17 residues. CDR3 bases: TGTGCCAGCAGTTTGTGGGGCCTCGGTGGGGTTAATGAAAAACTGTTTTTT. Its protein product is CASSLWGLGGVNEKLFF.